These 21 T cell receptor beta chains were all obtained from the same sample, sequenced in a study of blood T cell repertoires in COVID-19 (dated by TCRdb to 2019 to 2021). To prepare the library, the immunoSEQ multiplex PCR assay was applied. In TCRdb, the immuneACCESS table is reduced to in-frame sequences with V and J assigned. These tables do not hold every clone; where another copy was compared, an unresolved V gene accounts for under half, and the others remain unexplained. The sample has approximately 150,000 clones on record, around four fifths of them singletons. The ten biggest clones cover 4.8% of the sample. The sequencing input was peripheral blood. Receptor source: a human donor in a cohort sampled during active COVID-19.

The chain combines TRBV9 with TRBJ2-1, with 10 bases aligning to TRBD1. Germline values: CDR1 SGDLS, CDR2 YYNGEE. The CDR3 length is 15 residues. J lost 5 bases, V lost 4 bases, and 6 bases had no gene match. For the CDR3, the DNA is TGTGCCAGCAGCCCACGGACAGGGGGGAACAATGAGCAGTTCTTC. This sequence encodes CASSPRTGGNNEQFF.

The J gene is TRBJ2-5, the V gene TRBV5-6; D not resolved. Trimming pared 3 bases from V and 4 bases from J, leaving 16 bases between. Per germline, CDR1 SGHDT and CDR2 YYEEEE. The CDR3 loop spans 15 amino acids. The CDR3 DNA follows: TGTGCCAGCAGCTCCCCGATCTTAGCTGTAGAGACCCAGTACTTC. The encoded protein is CASSSPILAVETQYF.

V usage is TRBV6-2 or TRBV6-3 and J usage is TRBJ2-7, with D hard to call. The CDR3 spans 14 residues. CDR1 and CDR2 (germline): MNHEY, SVGEGT. V was shortened by 2 bases and J by 3 bases, with 11 bases between the two germline ends. CDR3 protein: CASSYPSSSYEQYF. CDR3 nucleotide sequence: TGTGCCAGCAGTTACCCCTCCTCTAGCTACGAGCAGTACTTC.

The chain joins TRBV24-1 to TRBJ2-2; D is perhaps TRBD2 (5 bases). CDR1 and CDR2 (germline): KGHDR, SFDVKD. CDR3 size: 13 residues. Trimming shortened V by 7 bases and J by 3 bases, and 8 bases separated the two germline ends. CDR3 nucleotides: TGTGCCACCAGGAGGGTGGACACCGGGGAGCTGTTTTTT. Encoded protein: CATRRVDTGELFF.

The V call is TRBV15, the J call TRBJ2-7, with 7 positions matching TRBD1. The CDR3 consists of 15 residues. Losses at the gene ends were 3 bases for V and 0 bases for J; bases not matched to a gene: 5. Germline assignment: CDR1 LNHNV and CDR2 YYDKDF (reference sequence). CDR3: CATSSRDRGSYEQYF. DNA of the CDR3: TGTGCCACCAGCAGCCGGGACAGAGGCTCCTACGAGCAGTACTTC.

The chain joins TRBV2 to TRBJ1-4, with D unclear. This CDR3 contains 15 residues. Germline V gene data show CDR1 as SNHLY and CDR2 as FYNNEI. V was trimmed by 7 bases and J by 0 bases, leaving 12 bases between them. The CDR3 coding sequence is TGTGCCAGCATCCCTTTACGGTCAACTAATGAAAAACTGTTTTTT. Encoded protein: CASIPLRSTNEKLFF.

The V call is TRBV19, the J call TRBJ1-1; D not certain. The V end was cut by 3 bases, the J end by 1 base, with 3 bases between. Looked up from germline, CDR1 is LNHDA and CDR2 is SQIVND (reference sequence). The CDR3 has 12 residues. The CDR3 sequence: CASSIQNTEAFF. The CDR3 DNA follows: TGTGCCAGTAGTATCCAGAACACTGAAGCTTTCTTT.

The genes are TRBV6-1 and TRBJ1-5; 9 bases align to TRBD1. CDR1 is MNHNS, CDR2 SASEGT, per germline. After removal of 1 base from V and 5 bases from J, the junction contained 3 bases not matched to a gene. CDR3 length: 15 amino acids. This CDR3 reads CASSEGGTGHQPQHF. Written as DNA, the CDR3 is TGTGCCAGCAGTGAAGGCGGGACAGGGCATCAGCCCCAGCATTTT.

The chain uses TRBV12-5 and TRBJ2-2; D is ambiguous. The V end was cut by 3 bases, the J end by 8 bases, with 7 bases between. CDR1 and CDR2 from the germline V gene are LGHNT and FRNRAP. The length of the CDR3 is 12 residues. For the CDR3, the DNA is TGTGCTAGTGGTTTAAGTCAGGGGGAGCTGTTTTTT. Its translation: CASGLSQGELFF. The variable domain in full, with the rest retrieved from reference TRBV12-5 and TRBJ2-2, is DARVTQTPRHKVTEMGQEVTMRCQPILGHNTVFWYRQTMMQGLELLAYFRNRAPLDDSGMPKDRFSAEMPDATLATLKIQPSEPRDSAVYFCASGLSQGELFFGEGSRLTVL.

The CDR3 sequence: CATSRERDRVGGYTF. Written as DNA, the CDR3 is TGTGCCACCAGCAGAGAAAGGGACAGGGTAGGCGGCTACACCTTC. The chain combines TRBV15 with TRBJ1-2; 9 nucleotides align to TRBD1. The CDR3 sequence is 15 residues long. Germline V gene sequence: CDR1 LNHNV, CDR2 YYDKDF (reference sequence). V lost 0 bases and J lost 8; bases outside the gene matches: 7.

The gene calls are TRBV4-2 and TRBJ2-3; TRBD1 aligns across 9 bases. Trimming cost V 4 bases and J 2 bases; bases outside gene matches: 4. In germline, CDR1 is LGHNA, CDR2 YNFKEQ. There are 15 residues in the CDR3. The CDR3 DNA follows: TGTGCCAGCAGCCTTACAGGGGGCTACACAGATACGCAGTATTTT. It specifies CASSLTGGYTDTQYF.

The CDR3 DNA reads TGTGCCAGCAGCTTGGGGACAGGGGGCTCCGAAACCCAGTACTTC. Its protein product is CASSLGTGGSETQYF. V usage is TRBV5-6 and J usage is TRBJ2-5; 11 bases are shared with TRBD1. Germline V gives CDR1 SGHDT, CDR2 YYEEEE. J lost 8 bases, V lost 0 bases, and 6 bases had no gene match. This CDR3 is built from 15 residues.

V usage is TRBV28 and J usage is TRBJ1-4, with 10 bases lining up with TRBD1. Germline CDR1 and CDR2: MDHEN and SYDVKM. This CDR3 has 16 amino acids. V trimming: 8 bases; J trimming: 8 bases; junction bases outside the gene matches: 14. In nucleotides, the CDR3 is TGTGCCAGCTGGACCCGGACAGGGGGGAGAAGGGAAAAACTGTTTTTT. Translated: CASWTRTGGRREKLFF.

This chain connects TRBV6-6 to TRBJ1-3; TRBD1 matches 8 bases. Germline V gene data show CDR1 as MNHNY and CDR2 as SVGAGI (reference sequence). The CDR3 length is 20 residues. V shed 6 bases and J 0 bases; nucleotides not matched to a gene: 19. The CDR3 DNA follows: TGTGCCAGCAGCAATATTATTGAGGGACGACAGGGGCGCTCTGGAAACACCATATATTTT. Protein product: CASSNIIEGRQGRSGNTIYF.

The chain links TRBV11-2 to TRBJ2-3; 7 bases match TRBD2. The CDR3 is 17 residues long. J gave up 3 bases and V 1 base, and 10 bases lay outside the gene matches. Germline V gives CDR1 SGHAT, CDR2 FQNNGV. CDR3: CASSLGGGSWGTDTQYF. The CDR3 coding sequence is TGTGCCAGCAGCTTAGGAGGCGGGAGTTGGGGGACAGATACGCAGTATTTT.

CDR3 coding DNA: TGTGCCAGCAGCGTAGACTGGTACGATTACAATGAGCAGTTCTTC. Translation gives CASSVDWYDYNEQFF. The chain joins TRBV9 to TRBJ2-1; no clear D gene. Germline CDR1 is SGDLS and CDR2 is YYNGEE. The CDR3 covers 15 residues. Trimming stripped 0 bases from V and 4 bases from J, with 11 bases between.

V is TRBV28 and J is TRBJ2-5; D is ambiguous. V was shortened by 6 bases and J by 2 bases, with 16 bases between the two germline ends. Germline-derived CDR1 and CDR2 are MDHEN and SYDVKM. CDR3 length: 15 amino acids. CDR3 in amino acids: CASRPTFGTQETQYF. As DNA, the CDR3 is TGTGCCAGCAGGCCCACTTTCGGTACGCAAGAGACCCAGTACTTC.

This chain connects TRBV21-1 to TRBJ1-5. TRBV21-1 represents a pseudogene. This CDR3 comprises 14 residues. CDR3 residues: CASSKVEGSQPQHF. CDR3 bases: TGTGCCAGCAGCAAAGTGGAGGGCTCTCAGCCCCAGCATTTT.

Note on this clone: The sample carries other DNA sequences with the same CDR3. The chain combines TRBV5-1 with TRBJ1-5; the D gene is possibly TRBD1 (6 bases). V shed 1 base and J shed 3 bases, with 8 bases lying between them. This CDR3 region has 14 residues. CDR1 and CDR2 from the germline V gene are SGHRS and YFSETQ. The CDR3 loop reads CASSLTGNNQPQHF. The CDR3 DNA reads TGCGCCAGCAGCTTGACAGGGAACAATCAGCCCCAGCATTTT.

This chain links TRBV11-2 with TRBJ1-6; tentative D call: TRBD1 (5 bases). V was clipped by 0 bases and J by 16 bases, with 19 bases between them. This CDR3 is 15 amino acids long. Per germline, CDR1 SGHAT and CDR2 FQNNGV. This CDR3 reads CASSLDGAREDGLHF. The CDR3 nucleotides read TGTGCCAGCAGCTTAGATGGGGCCCGAGAGGATGGGCTCCACTTT. Full variable domain (outside the CDR3, taken from reference TRBV11-2 and TRBJ1-6): EAGVAQSPRYKIIEKRQSVAFWCNPISGHATLYWYQQILGQGPKLLIQFQNNGVVDDSQLPKDRFSAERLKGVDSTLKIQPAKLEDSAVYLCASSLDGAREDGLHFGNGTRLTVT.

The V and J genes are TRBV5-6 and TRBJ2-7, with 11 nucleotides matching TRBD2. CDR3 length equals 17 residues. The ends lost 0 bases at V and 2 bases at J; junction bases unmatched: 7. CDR1 SGHDT and CDR2 YYEEEE come from the germline V gene. The CDR3 sequence: CASSLGVGLAETYEQYF. The CDR3, as DNA: TGTGCCAGCAGCTTGGGGGTGGGACTAGCGGAAACCTACGAGCAGTACTTC.